This T cell receptor beta chain appears in the sequencing data of a study of T cells expressing NK-cell markers. Overall study: Source material for TCR beta repertoires consisted of sorted CD3+CD56+NKG2C+, CD3+CD56+NKG2C- and CD3+CD56-NKG2C+ T cells. Most of the eight sequenced donors tested HCMV-seropositive; one tested seronegative. Study-level points and caveats: Whether expanded NKG2C+ T cell clones were HCMV-specific remained unclear.

TCRdb re-called the 5' RACE reads, yielding one record per CDR3 amino acid sequence without DNA. The sample has hundreds of thousands of distinct CDR3 sequences. As concerns this clonotype: The antigen remains undetermined.

The CDR3 sequence is 15 residues long. CDR1 is SGHRS, CDR2 YFSETQ, per germline. The chain has TRBV5-1 and TRBJ2-1. The sequenced sample consisted of blood T cells: a sorted CD56 or NKG2C T cell subset, CD4+ or CD8+ T cells, or bulk PBMC T cells (not recorded which). The receptor was derived from a young man in good health. CDR3 residues: CASSSQGAPNNEQFF.